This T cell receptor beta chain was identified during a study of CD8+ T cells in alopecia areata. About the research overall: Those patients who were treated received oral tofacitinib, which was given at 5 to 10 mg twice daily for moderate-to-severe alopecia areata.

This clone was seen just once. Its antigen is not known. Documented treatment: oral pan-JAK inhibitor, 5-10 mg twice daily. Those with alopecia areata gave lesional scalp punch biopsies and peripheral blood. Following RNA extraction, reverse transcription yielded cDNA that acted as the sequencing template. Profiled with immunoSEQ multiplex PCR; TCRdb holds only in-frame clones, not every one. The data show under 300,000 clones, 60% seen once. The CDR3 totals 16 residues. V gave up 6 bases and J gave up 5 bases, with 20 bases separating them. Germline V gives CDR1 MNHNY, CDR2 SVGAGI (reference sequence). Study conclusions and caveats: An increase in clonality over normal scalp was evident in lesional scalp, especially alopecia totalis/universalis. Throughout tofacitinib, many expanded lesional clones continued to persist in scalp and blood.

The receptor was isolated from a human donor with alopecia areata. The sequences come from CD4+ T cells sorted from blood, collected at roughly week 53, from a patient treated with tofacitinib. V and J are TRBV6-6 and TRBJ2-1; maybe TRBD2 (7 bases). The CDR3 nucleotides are TGTGCCAGCAGGCCCAGGGGCGGGGGCCTCGACAATGAGCAGTTCTTC. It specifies CASRPRGGGLDNEQFF.